This T cell receptor (beta chain) was recorded in a study of vaccination effects on CD4 cells after COVID-19. ViraFEST assay sequencing came after antigen-specific CD4+ T cells were expanded with viral peptide pools. Researchers isolated CD4+ T cells once around 11 days of culture had elapsed. The person had PCR-confirmed SARS-CoV-2 infection between March and December 2020. The assay was immunoSEQ multiplex PCR, and TCRdb's table has in-frame clones only and misses some. The sample lists 20,000 to 30,000 clones, under 75% occurring once. Concerning this clone itself: Its antigen remains unidentified.

The V gene's germline CDR1 is SGHDT and CDR2 YYEEEE. The length of the CDR3 is 15 residues. Trimming took 1 base from V and 1 from J, leaving 8 bases between them. This chain connects TRBV5-6 to TRBJ2-2; maybe TRBD1 (5 bases). The receptor was derived from a human donor who had a prior SARS-CoV-2 infection. This specimen was CD4+ T cells from PBMCs cultured with SARS-CoV-2 spike peptides, taken before COVID-19 vaccination. The CDR3 is CASSLPQGNTGELFF. CDR3 nucleotides: TGTGCCAGCAGCTTGCCGCAGGGGAACACCGGGGAGCTGTTTTTT.